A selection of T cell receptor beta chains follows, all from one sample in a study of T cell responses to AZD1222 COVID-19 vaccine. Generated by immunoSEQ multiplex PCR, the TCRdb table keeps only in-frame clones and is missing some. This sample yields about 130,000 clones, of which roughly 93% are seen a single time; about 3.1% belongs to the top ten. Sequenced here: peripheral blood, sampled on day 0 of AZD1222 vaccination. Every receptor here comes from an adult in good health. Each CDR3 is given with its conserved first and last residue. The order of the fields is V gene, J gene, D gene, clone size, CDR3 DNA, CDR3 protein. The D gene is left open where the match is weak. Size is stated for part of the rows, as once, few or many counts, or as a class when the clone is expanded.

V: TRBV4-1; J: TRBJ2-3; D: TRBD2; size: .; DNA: TGCGCCAGCAGCCAAGATCATGGGCGGGAGTCTCCTCGCACAGATACGCAGTATTTT; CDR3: CASSQDHGRESPRTDTQYF
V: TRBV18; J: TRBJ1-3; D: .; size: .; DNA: TGTGCCAGCTCACCACAGGGGCGTGGAAACACCATATATTTT; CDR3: CASSPQGRGNTIYF
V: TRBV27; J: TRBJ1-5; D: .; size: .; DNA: TGTGCCAGCAGTGACCGGAATCAGCCCCAGCATTTT; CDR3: CASSDRNQPQHF
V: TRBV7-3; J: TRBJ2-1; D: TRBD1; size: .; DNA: TGTGCCAGCAGCTTAACGTCAGGAGGACAGGGGTACAATGAGCAGTTCTTC; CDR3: CASSLTSGGQGYNEQFF
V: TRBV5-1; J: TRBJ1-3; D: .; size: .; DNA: TGCGCCAGCAGCGACCAACCCAGCTCTGGAAACACCATATATTTT; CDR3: CASSDQPSSGNTIYF
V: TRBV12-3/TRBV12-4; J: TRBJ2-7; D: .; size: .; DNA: TGTGCCAGCAGTTCTGGGACCTACGAGCAGTACTTC; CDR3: CASSSGTYEQYF
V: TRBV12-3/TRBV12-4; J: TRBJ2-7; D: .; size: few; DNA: TGTGCCAGCAATTTTTCCCCCTACGAGCAGTACTTC; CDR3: CASNFSPYEQYF
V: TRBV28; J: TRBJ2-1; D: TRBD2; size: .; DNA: TGTGCCAGCAGATCCGGGACTAGCGAGTACAATGAGCAGTTCTTC; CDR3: CASRSGTSEYNEQFF
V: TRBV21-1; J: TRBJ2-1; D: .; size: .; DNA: TGTGCCAGCAGCAGGGACGGTAATGAGCAGTTCTTC; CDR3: CASSRDGNEQFF
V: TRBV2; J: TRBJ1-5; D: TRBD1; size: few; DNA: TGTGCCAGCAGTGACCCAGGACAGGGGGGTCAGCCCCAGCATTTT; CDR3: CASSDPGQGGQPQHF
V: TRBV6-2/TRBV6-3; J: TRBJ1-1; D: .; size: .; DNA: TGTGCCAGCAGTTACTCGAATACGCAGAGTGAAGCTTTCTTT; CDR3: CASSYSNTQSEAFF
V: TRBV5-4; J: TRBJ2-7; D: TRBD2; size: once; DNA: TGTGCCAGCAGCTTGAAGCGGGAGCTTCAGTACGAGCAGTACTTC; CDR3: CASSLKRELQYEQYF
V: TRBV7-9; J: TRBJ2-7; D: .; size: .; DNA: TGTGCCAGCAGCTTAGGCCAGGGGTACAACGAGCAGTACTTC; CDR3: CASSLGQGYNEQYF
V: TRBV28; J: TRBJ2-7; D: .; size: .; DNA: TGTGCCAGCAGTCGATTTGTGAACAAACCCTACGAGCAGTACTTC; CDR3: CASSRFVNKPYEQYF
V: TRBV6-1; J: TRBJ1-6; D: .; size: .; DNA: TGTGCCAGCAGCCAAGTGTCCTATAATTCACCCCTCCACTTT; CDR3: CASSQVSYNSPLHF
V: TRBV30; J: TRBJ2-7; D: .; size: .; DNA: TGTGCCTGGAGACAGGGACCCCGCGCCGAGCAGTACTTC; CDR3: CAWRQGPRAEQYF
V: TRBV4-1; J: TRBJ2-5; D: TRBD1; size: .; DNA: TGCGCCAGCAGCCAAGTGTTCGCAGGGGGCGTAGAGACCCAGTACTTC; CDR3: CASSQVFAGGVETQYF
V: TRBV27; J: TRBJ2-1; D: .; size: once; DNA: TGTGCCAGCAGTTTATCGAAGCGGCGGGGCGACAATGAGCAGTTCTTC; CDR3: CASSLSKRRGDNEQFF
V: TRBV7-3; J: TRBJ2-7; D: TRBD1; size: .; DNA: TGTGCCAGCAGCTTAATCTCTTTCAGACAGGGGCAGTACTTC; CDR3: CASSLISFRQGQYF
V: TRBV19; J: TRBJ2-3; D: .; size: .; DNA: TGTGCCAGTAGTATCAGTAGCAGCACAGATACGCAGTATTTT; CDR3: CASSISSSTDTQYF
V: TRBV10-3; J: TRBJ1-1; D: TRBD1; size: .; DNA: TGTGCCATCAGTGATTCAGGGGGCGCCGACACTGAAGCTTTCTTT; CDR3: CAISDSGGADTEAFF
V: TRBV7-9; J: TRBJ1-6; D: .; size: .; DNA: TGTGCCAGATTACCACCCCTCCACTTT; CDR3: CARLPPLHF
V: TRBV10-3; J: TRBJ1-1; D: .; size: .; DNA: TGTGCTTTCAAGGGGGGCCCGGACACTGAAGCTTTCTTT; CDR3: CAFKGGPDTEAFF
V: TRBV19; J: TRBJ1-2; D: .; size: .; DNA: TGTGCCAGTAGTTGGAACCGACTCTCCGACTATGGCTACACCTTC; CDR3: CASSWNRLSDYGYTF
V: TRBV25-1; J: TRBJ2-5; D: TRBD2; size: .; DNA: TGTGCCAGCAGTGCGGGACTAGCGGATTTAGAGACCCAGTACTTC; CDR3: CASSAGLADLETQYF
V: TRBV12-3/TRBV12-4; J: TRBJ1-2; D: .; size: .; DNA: TGTGCCAGCAGTCCCCAGGGCTATGGCTACACCTTC; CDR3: CASSPQGYGYTF
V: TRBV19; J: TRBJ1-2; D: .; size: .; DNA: TGTGCCAGTAGTAGGGGGACGGACTATGGCTACACCTTC; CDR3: CASSRGTDYGYTF
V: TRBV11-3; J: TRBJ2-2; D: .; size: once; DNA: TGTGCCAGCAGACTAGGGCGAGGTGGTGACACCGGGGAGCTGTTTTTT; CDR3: CASRLGRGGDTGELFF
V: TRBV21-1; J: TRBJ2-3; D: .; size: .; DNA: TGTGCCAGCAGCAAAGGACAGGGTGAGGGCACAGATACGCAGTATTTT; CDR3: CASSKGQGEGTDTQYF
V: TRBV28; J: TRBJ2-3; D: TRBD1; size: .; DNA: TGTGCCAGCAGGTCCCCGGGACAGGGGGGCACAGATACGCAGTATTTT; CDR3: CASRSPGQGGTDTQYF
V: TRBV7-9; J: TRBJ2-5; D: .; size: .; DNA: TGTGCCAGCAGTCACCAGGGGGAGACCCAGTACTTC; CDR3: CASSHQGETQYF
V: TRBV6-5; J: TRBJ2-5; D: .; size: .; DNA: TGTGCCAGCAGCGGCTACCAAGAGACCCAGTACTTC; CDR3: CASSGYQETQYF